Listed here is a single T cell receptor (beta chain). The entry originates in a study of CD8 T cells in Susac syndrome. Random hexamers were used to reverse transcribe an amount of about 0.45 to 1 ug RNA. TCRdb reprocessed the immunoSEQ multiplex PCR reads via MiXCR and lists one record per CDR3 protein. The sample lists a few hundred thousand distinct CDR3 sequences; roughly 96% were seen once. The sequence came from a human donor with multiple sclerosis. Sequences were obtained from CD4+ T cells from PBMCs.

The CDR3 region has the DNA TGCAGCGTTGATAATGGACAGGTTTACTTC. Amino acid sequence: CSVDNGQVYF. V usage is TRBV29-1 and J usage is TRBJ2-7; 7 bases line up with TRBD1. Germline CDR1 and CDR2: SQVTM and ANQGSEA. V shed 3 bases and J 13 bases; nucleotides not matched to a gene: 6. This CDR3 contains 10 residues.